A selection of T cell receptor beta chains follows, all from one sample in a study of cytotoxic CD8 clonotypes in ibrutinib-treated CLL. Sequencing used immunoSEQ multiplex PCR; TCRdb keeps in-frame clones, though not all of them. The sample lists fewer than 400,000 clones; roughly 70% were seen once. Sequencing was performed on PBMCs, taken after 36 months of ibrutinib treatment. Receptors originate from a human donor with chronic lymphocytic leukemia. Both conserved end residues are part of each CDR3. D genes are given only for firm matches. Not all rows give a size; the values are once, few, many and, for expanded clones, a class.

V gene	clone size	D gene	J gene	CDR3 DNA	CDR3 protein
TRBV2	NA	NA	TRBJ1-2	TGTGCCAGCAGGGAAACCGTTAGCTATGGCTACACCTTC	CASRETVSYGYTF
TRBV2	NA	NA	TRBJ1-2	TGTGCCAGCGGACCCGGCCCCCTTATGAGCTACACCTTC	CASGPGPLMSYTF
TRBV7-2	many	TRBD1	TRBJ2-7	TGTGCCAGCAGCCGGGACAGCTCCTACGAGCAGTACTTC	CASSRDSSYEQYF
TRBV5-1	NA	TRBD2	TRBJ2-1	TGCGCCAGCAGCTTGGCCTCCGGGACTATTTTCGATGAGCAGTTCTTC	CASSLASGTIFDEQFF
TRBV2	NA	NA	TRBJ1-4	TGTGCCAGCAGTGAAGCGGGACTGTGGTATGAAAAACTGTTTTTT	CASSEAGLWYEKLFF
TRBV5-6	few	TRBD1	TRBJ1-2	TGTGCCAGCAGCTTTCCCGACAGGGTGCATTATGGCTACACCTTC	CASSFPDRVHYGYTF
TRBV6-1	NA	NA	TRBJ2-3	TGTGCCAGCAGTACTACGAGTGGGGGCTCCGGAAGGTATTTT	CASSTTSGGSGRYF
TRBV9	few	TRBD1	TRBJ1-2	TGTGCCAGCAGCGTCGGGACAGGGGGCTCTGGCTACACCTTC	CASSVGTGGSGYTF
TRBV11-2	NA	NA	TRBJ1-6	TGTGCCAGCAGCCTTGGGAGAGTAAATTCACCCCTCCACTTT	CASSLGRVNSPLHF
TRBV14	NA	NA	TRBJ1-2	TGTGCCAGCAGCCAAGGGACTATCTATGGCTACACCTTC	CASSQGTIYGYTF
TRBV9	few	NA	TRBJ2-1	TGTGCCAGCAGCCCGGGACTGACCTACAATGAGCAGTTCTTC	CASSPGLTYNEQFF
TRBV29-1	NA	NA	TRBJ2-5	TGCAGCGTTGACCAGTACCAAGAGACCCAGTACTTC	CSVDQYQETQYF
TRBV11-2	NA	TRBD2	TRBJ2-7	TGTGCCAGCAGCCAGCTAGCGGGAGGGCCCGAGCAGTACTTC	CASSQLAGGPEQYF
TRBV7-2	NA	NA	TRBJ1-2	TGTGCCAGCAGCTTAGAAATGTTCGATGGCTACACCTTC	CASSLEMFDGYTF
TRBV7-3	NA	NA	TRBJ2-3	TGTGCCAGCAGCTTACTCGGTGAGGATACGCAGTATTTT	CASSLLGEDTQYF
TRBV27	NA	TRBD1	TRBJ1-1	TGTGCCAGCAGTTTGACGGGATGGGACAGGGGGCGTAAAATCACTGAAGCTTTCTTT	CASSLTGWDRGRKITEAFF
TRBV29-1	NA	TRBD1	TRBJ2-1	TGCAGCGATACGACAGGGGGCCTTCGAAATGAGCAGTTCTTC	CSDTTGGLRNEQFF
TRBV28	NA	NA	TRBJ2-1	TGTGCCAGCAGCCTATCAGGGGTCCGCTCCTACAATGAGCAGTTCTTC	CASSLSGVRSYNEQFF
TRBV6-1	once	TRBD1	TRBJ2-7	TGTGCCAGCAGTGGCCGGGACAGGGCGATTCTAACCTACGAGCAGTACTTC	CASSGRDRAILTYEQYF